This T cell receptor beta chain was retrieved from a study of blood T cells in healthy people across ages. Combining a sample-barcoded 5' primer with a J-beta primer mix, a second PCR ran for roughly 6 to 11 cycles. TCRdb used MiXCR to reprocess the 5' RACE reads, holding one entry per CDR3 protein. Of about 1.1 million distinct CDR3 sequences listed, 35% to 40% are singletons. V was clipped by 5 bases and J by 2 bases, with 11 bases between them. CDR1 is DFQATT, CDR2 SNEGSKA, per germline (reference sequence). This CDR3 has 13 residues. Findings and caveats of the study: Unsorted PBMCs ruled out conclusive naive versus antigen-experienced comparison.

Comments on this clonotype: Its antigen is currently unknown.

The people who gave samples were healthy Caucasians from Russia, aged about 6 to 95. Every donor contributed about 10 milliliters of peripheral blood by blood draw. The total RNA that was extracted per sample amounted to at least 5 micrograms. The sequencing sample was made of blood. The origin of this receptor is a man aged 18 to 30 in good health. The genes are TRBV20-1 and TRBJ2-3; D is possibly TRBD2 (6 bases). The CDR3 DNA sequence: TGCAGTGCTCCACTAGCCCTCACAGATACGCAGTATTTT. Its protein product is CSAPLALTDTQYF.